The sequence of this T cell receptor beta chain was determined in a study of shared clonotypes between healthy human individuals. In the study overall: Researchers drew samples from two women and a few men aged 18 to 49.

The repertoire was sequenced with immunoSEQ multiplex PCR; TCRdb's copy has only in-frame clones and lacks some. The repertoire includes about 2,200,000 clones, about 92% of them detected once, and under 2% sits in the top ten. Remarks on this clone: Its antigen remains unidentified.

As defined, naive CD8 cells were CD45RO-negative and positively selected for CCR7, with terminally differentiated effector memory CD45RA+ cells excluded. There were no recent acute infections or vaccinations among the donors, who were healthy HIV-negative adults. Study-level points and caveats: When naive CD4 clonotypes were compared across several donors, about 4.8% were shared.

From germline, CDR1 is MNHNS and CDR2 SASEGT. The CDR3 is 14 residues long. With 10 bases removed from V and 3 bases from J, the gap between germline ends came to 19 bases. The sample taken for sequencing was naive CD8+ T cells from PBMCs. The clonotype was recovered from a young man in good health. Some clones in this sample may be carry-over from other donors' samples. The chain joins TRBV6-1 to TRBJ2-7, with D unresolved. CDR3 sequence (DNA): TGTGCCACCATGAGAGTTGAGCTGGGCTACGAGCAGTACTTC. This gives the protein CATMRVELGYEQYF.